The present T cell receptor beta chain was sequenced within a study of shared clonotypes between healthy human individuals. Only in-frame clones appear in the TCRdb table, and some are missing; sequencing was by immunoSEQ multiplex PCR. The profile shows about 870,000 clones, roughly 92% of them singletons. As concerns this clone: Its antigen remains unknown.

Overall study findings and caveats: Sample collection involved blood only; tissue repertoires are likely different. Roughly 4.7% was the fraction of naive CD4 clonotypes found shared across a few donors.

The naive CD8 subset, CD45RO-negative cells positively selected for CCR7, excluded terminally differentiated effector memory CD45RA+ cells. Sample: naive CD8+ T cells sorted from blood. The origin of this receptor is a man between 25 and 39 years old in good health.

The CDR3, as DNA: TGTGCCAGCAGCGACAGGGCCTCCTATGGCTACACCTTC. Its protein product is CASSDRASYGYTF. The chain links TRBV6-1 to TRBJ1-2, with 7 bases fitting TRBD1. In germline, CDR1 is MNHNS, CDR2 SASEGT. The CDR3 is 13 residues long. Trimming cost V 6 bases and J 4 bases; bases outside gene matches: 5.